One and the same sample provided the 15 T cell receptor beta chains below, sequenced in a study of blood T cell repertoires in COVID-19. Sequencing used immunoSEQ multiplex PCR; TCRdb keeps in-frame clones, though not all of them. Altogether roughly 100,000 clones are present, around 90% being singletons, with the ten largest covering 3% to 3.5%. The material sequenced was peripheral blood. These TCRs come from a man between 45 and 60 years old in a cohort sampled during active COVID-19.

V gene TRBV2 combines with J gene TRBJ1-2; D remains unclear. CDR3 length: 12 amino acids. Deletions cut 3 bases from V and 2 bases from J, with 4 bases between. Germline V CDR1 and CDR2: SNHLY, FYNNEI. In nucleotides, the CDR3 is TGTGCCAGCAGTGACACAAACTATGGCTACACCTTC. This encodes CASSDTNYGYTF.

This clone occurred once. The chain joins TRBV2 to TRBJ2-3; a possible D gene is TRBD1 (5 bases). Germline CDR1 and CDR2: SNHLY and FYNNEI. The CDR3 is made up of 17 amino acids. Trimming left V 4 bases short and J 5 bases short, with 22 bases between. The CDR3 nucleotides are TGTGCCAGCAGTGTTCAAGGGATAGGGGCCCCGGGAGATACGCAGTATTTT. Translation: CASSVQGIGAPGDTQYF.

The J gene is TRBJ1-2, the V gene TRBV19; no reliable D call. The CDR3 covers 13 residues. V lost 5 bases to trimming and J lost 9 bases, with 16 bases between them. From germline, CDR1 is LNHDA and CDR2 SQIVND (reference sequence). The CDR3 DNA follows: TGTGCCAGTAGTCAAAAGGCAGCGGGCAGCTACACCTTC. Protein: CASSQKAAGSYTF.

The rearrangement joins TRBV11-1 to TRBJ1-2, with 9 bases identical to TRBD1. V gave up 5 bases and J gave up 7 bases; unmatched junction bases: 8. The germline CDR1 and CDR2 sequences are SGHAT and FQDESV (reference sequence). The CDR3 totals 14 residues. The CDR3, as DNA: TGTGCCAGCAGCCCGACAGGGGGATGGATTGGCTACACCTTC. Amino acids: CASSPTGGWIGYTF.

CDR3 region: CASSPWGWGGQLETQYF. The CDR3 DNA is TGTGCCAGCAGCCCCTGGGGGTGGGGGGGGCAGTTGGAGACCCAGTACTTC. This sequence joins TRBV7-2 and TRBJ2-5, with D maybe TRBD2 (7 bases). Germline V lookup: CDR1 SGHTA, CDR2 FQGNSA. V was clipped by 5 bases and J by 5 bases, with 24 bases between them. This CDR3 has 17 residues.

The chain links TRBV29-1 to TRBJ2-5; TRBD1 aligns across 8 bases. This CDR3 is 13 amino acids long. V lost 7 bases to trimming and J lost 2 bases; unmatched junction nucleotides: 6. CDR1 and CDR2 (germline): SQVTM, ANQGSEA. This CDR3 is CSAGTGPQETQYF. The CDR3 DNA follows: TGCAGCGCTGGGACAGGTCCACAAGAGACCCAGTACTTC.

In this sample, this clone turned up once. The chain recombines TRBV5-4 with TRBJ2-1, with TRBD1 matching 8 bases. After removal of 1 base from V and 5 bases from J, the junction contained 5 bases not matched to a gene. Looked up from germline, CDR1 is SGHNT and CDR2 is YYREEE (reference sequence). The CDR3 loop spans 15 amino acids. This chain's CDR3 is CASSLMPGQDNEQFF. DNA for the CDR3: TGTGCCAGCAGCTTGATGCCGGGACAGGACAATGAGCAGTTCTTC.

V and J are TRBV25-1 and TRBJ1-2; the D is unclear. Per the germline V gene, CDR1 is MGHDK and CDR2 is SYGVNS. The CDR3 is made up of 14 amino acids. Trimming removed 6 bases from V and 7 bases from J, with 18 bases in between. The CDR3, as DNA: TGTGCCAGCAGCCGCGGAGCTGCGGTGGGTGGCTACACCTTC. Its translation: CASSRGAAVGGYTF.

This chain uses TRBV19 with TRBJ1-2; D is perhaps TRBD1 (6 bases). Germline V gene sequence: CDR1 LNHDA, CDR2 SQIVND (reference sequence). There are 13 residues in the CDR3. V dropped 7 bases and J dropped 6 bases, with 15 bases sitting between them. DNA for the CDR3: TGTGCCAGTACCCGACAGGACCGAGATGGCTACACCTTC. Translating it yields CASTRQDRDGYTF.

A few counts support this clone. The same CDR3 also results from other DNA sequences found in this sample. The chain uses TRBV24-1 and TRBJ2-1, with TRBD2 identical over 12 bases. The CDR3 loop spans 17 amino acids. From germline, CDR1 is KGHDR and CDR2 SFDVKD. V was pared by 3 bases and J by 1 base, with 3 bases of the junction left unmatched. The CDR3 DNA follows: TGTGCCACCAGTGATCCTAGCGGGGGGGCATCCTACAATGAGCAGTTCTTC. It translates to CATSDPSGGASYNEQFF.

The chain combines TRBV25-1 with TRBJ1-2; tentatively, D is TRBD1 (6 bases). V dropped 3 bases and J dropped 3 bases, with 8 bases sitting between them. Germline V gene data show CDR1 as MGHDK and CDR2 as SYGVNS. This CDR3 comprises 13 residues. CDR3 protein: CASSESGDYGYTF. The DNA for the CDR3 is TGTGCCAGCAGTGAGTCAGGGGACTATGGCTACACCTTC.

The chain is built from TRBV9 and TRBJ2-3, with D uncertain. CDR1 is SGDLS, CDR2 YYNGEE, per germline. Trimming cost V 4 bases and J 0 bases, with 9 bases left between them. The CDR3 has 14 amino acids. The CDR3 is CASSPRTSTDTQYF. The CDR3 DNA sequence: TGTGCCAGCAGCCCGAGAACTAGCACAGATACGCAGTATTTT.

The rearrangement joins TRBV5-6 to TRBJ2-7; D may be TRBD1 (6 bases). The V gene's germline CDR1 is SGHDT and CDR2 YYEEEE. The CDR3 has 14 residues. Trimming stripped 0 bases from V and 4 bases from J, with 11 bases between. The CDR3 DNA reads as TGTGCCAGCAGCTTGGGCAACAGGGCGTACGAGCAGTACTTC. This gives the protein CASSLGNRAYEQYF.

The V call is TRBV19, the J call TRBJ1-1, with 8 bases matching TRBD1. CDR1 and CDR2 from the germline V gene are LNHDA and SQIVND (reference sequence). The J segment lost 0 bases and the V segment lost 8 bases, leaving 2 bases of the junction unmatched. The CDR3 runs 13 residues. This CDR3 is CASGDRLNTEAFF. As DNA, the CDR3 is TGTGCCAGTGGGGACAGGCTGAACACTGAAGCTTTCTTT.

The chain is built from TRBV7-9 and TRBJ2-4; TRBD1 matches at 9 bases. The CDR3 is 15 residues long. CDR1 is SEHNR and CDR2 is FQNEAQ in the germline V gene (reference sequence). Trimming removed 3 bases from V and 8 bases from J; junction bases left unmatched: 8. The CDR3 DNA sequence: TGTGCCAGCAGCTTGGGACAGGGTGGAGGGGACATTCAGTACTTC. It is translated as CASSLGQGGGDIQYF.